There are a few counts of the clone carrying this T cell receptor (beta chain). This entry belongs to a study of human T cells and chemical hapten exposure. Study in general: Patients, largely female, had alopecia areata, totalis or universalis.

CDR3 length: 13 amino acids. The V end was cut by 3 bases, the J end by 1 base, with 7 bases between. Germline V gene sequence: CDR1 SGHDN, CDR2 FVKESK. TCRdb recomputed calls from the RACE reads with MiXCR, one row per CDR3 protein. The sample shows roughly 380,000 distinct CDR3 sequences, around 6% of them seen only once. As to time point: patch test 2, 6 weeks after DPC sensitization. Regarding treatment: therapeutic diphenylcyclopropenone sensitization with weekly scalp DPC. The J gene is TRBJ2-7, the V gene TRBV14; D uncertain. The TCR sequence derives from a woman under 30 with alopecia areata. Some clones in this sample may be carry-over from other donors' samples. The material was whole blood, obtained in connection with sensitization to the hapten diphenylcyclopropenone (DPC). The CDR3 DNA reads TGTGCCAGCAGCCAGGTCGGTTCCTACGAGCAGTACTTC. This gives the protein CASSQVGSYEQYF. Combining the CDR3 with reference TRBV14 and TRBJ2-7 gives the whole variable domain EAGVTQFPSHSVIEKGQTVTLRCDPISGHDNLYWYRRVMGKEIKFLLHFVKESKQDESGMPNNRFLAERTGGTYSTLKVQPAELEDSGVYFCASSQVGSYEQYFGPGTRLTVT.